The next 8 T cell receptor beta chains were all read from a single sample in a study of Ad26.COV2.S vaccination and SARS-CoV-2 variants. The treatment: over 15 received Ad26.COV2.S at low or high dose, single or two shots; about 5 received placebo; per-sample allocation not given. Sampling occurred on day 63 after the first vaccine or placebo injection. Sequencing was performed with immunoSEQ multiplex PCR; in TCRdb, only in-frame clones are kept and a portion is missing. Of some 340,000 clones in the sample, around 84% were seen once. The specimen comprised peripheral blood, sampled in a trial of Ad26.COV2.S vaccine versus placebo. The source is a person between 18 and 60 years old who received the Ad26.COV2.S COVID-19 vaccine or a placebo.

V usage is TRBV19 and J usage is TRBJ1-1; D is perhaps TRBD1 (6 bases). Trimming stripped 9 bases from V and 2 bases from J, with 13 bases between. This CDR3 has 13 amino acids. Germline loops: CDR1 LNHDA, CDR2 SQIVND (reference sequence). In DNA form, the CDR3 reads TGTGCCAGCCGGGGGGCCGCTAACACTGAAGCTTTCTTT. This sequence encodes CASRGAANTEAFF.

CDR3 sequence (DNA): TGTGCCAGCAGTCGACCGGGACAGAGGACCGGGGAGCTGTTTTTT. Translated: CASSRPGQRTGELFF. V and J are TRBV6-2 or TRBV6-3 and TRBJ2-2; the match to TRBD1 covers 7 bases. V gave up 5 bases and J gave up 5 bases; unmatched junction bases: 8. Germline loops: CDR1 MNHEY, CDR2 SVGEGT. The CDR3 runs 15 residues.

This chain joins TRBV6-5 and TRBJ2-1, with 8 bases lining up with TRBD2. Germline V lookup: CDR1 MNHEY, CDR2 SVGAGI. V lost 4 bases, J lost 9 bases, and 5 bases stayed unmatched. The CDR3 totals 13 residues. CDR3 coding DNA: TGTGCCAGCAGTTTTCCCGGGGGGGCTGAGCAGTTCTTC. Translated: CASSFPGGAEQFF.

This chain connects TRBV5-4 to TRBJ1-2; 7 bases are a match to TRBD1. Trimming cost V 0 bases and J 5 bases; bases outside gene matches: 7. The CDR3 is 15 residues long. CDR1 and CDR2 from the germline V gene are SGHNT and YYREEE (reference sequence). Written as DNA, the CDR3 is TGTGCCAGCAGCTTGGAGGGACAGAAATCTTATGGCTACACCTTC. Its translation is CASSLEGQKSYGYTF.

The V gene is TRBV30, the J gene TRBJ1-1, with D unclear. This CDR3 region has 12 residues. The germline CDR1 and CDR2 sequences are GTSNPN and SVGIG (reference sequence). V lost 0 bases and J lost 5, with 7 bases in between. The CDR3 reads CAWSVYSTEAFF. CDR3 sequence (DNA): TGTGCCTGGAGTGTATACAGTACTGAAGCTTTCTTT.

The rearrangement joins TRBV3-1 (or the pseudogene TRBV3-2) to TRBJ1-2; D is undetermined. CDR3 length: 14 residues. V shed 3 bases and J shed 4 bases, with 12 bases lying between them. Germline CDR1 LGHDT, CDR2 YNNKEL (reference sequence). CDR3 in DNA: TGTGCCAGCAGCCACACAGCGAGACTCTATGGCTACACCTTC. As protein: CASSHTARLYGYTF.

The count of this clone is one. The chain employs TRBV5-4 and TRBJ2-5; 8 bases fit TRBD2. Germline assignment: CDR1 SGHNT and CDR2 YYREEE (reference sequence). The CDR3 runs to 15 residues. V lost 2 bases, J lost 3 bases, and 6 bases stayed unmatched. The CDR3 loop reads CASSLLAAVKETQYF. CDR3 in DNA: TGTGCCAGCAGCTTACTAGCGGCGGTTAAAGAGACCCAGTACTTC.

This clone was observed a few times. The V and J genes are TRBV14 and TRBJ2-7; a possible D gene is TRBD1 (5 bases). This CDR3 is 15 amino acids long. The V gene's germline CDR1 is SGHDN and CDR2 FVKESK. V was cut by 1 base and J by 4 bases, with 14 bases left in between. The CDR3 DNA reads as TGTGCCAGCAGCCAAGGGCAGGGTTGGTTATACGAGCAGTACTTC. Residues: CASSQGQGWLYEQYF.